This T cell receptor beta chain was found in a study of blood T cell repertoires in COVID-19. In the study overall: T cells, B-cell-depleted T cells, or PBMCs provided the cDNA or gDNA that served as material.

This table comes from immunoSEQ multiplex PCR, and its TCRdb copy is limited to in-frame clones, with some not included. The table lists roughly 150,000 clones, 79% of them singletons. Germline assignment: CDR1 SGHNT and CDR2 YYREEE (reference sequence). This CDR3 region has 15 residues. V lost 0 bases and J lost 2, with 11 bases in between. The V call is TRBV5-4, the J call TRBJ2-5, with D unclear. This clonotype was obtained from a woman in her sixties with COVID-19, enrolled during active disease. Material: peripheral blood. The CDR3 DNA reads as TGTGCCAGCAGCTTGGGCCCAGGCACTCAAGAGACCCAGTACTTC. Its protein product is CASSLGPGTQETQYF. Based on the CDR3 plus reference TRBV5-4 and TRBJ2-5, the full variable domain is ETGVTQSPTHLIKTRGQQVTLRCSSQSGHNTVSWYQQALGQGPQFIFQYYREEENGRGNFPPRFSGLQFPNYSSELNVNALELDDSALYLCASSLGPGTQETQYFGPGTRLLVL.